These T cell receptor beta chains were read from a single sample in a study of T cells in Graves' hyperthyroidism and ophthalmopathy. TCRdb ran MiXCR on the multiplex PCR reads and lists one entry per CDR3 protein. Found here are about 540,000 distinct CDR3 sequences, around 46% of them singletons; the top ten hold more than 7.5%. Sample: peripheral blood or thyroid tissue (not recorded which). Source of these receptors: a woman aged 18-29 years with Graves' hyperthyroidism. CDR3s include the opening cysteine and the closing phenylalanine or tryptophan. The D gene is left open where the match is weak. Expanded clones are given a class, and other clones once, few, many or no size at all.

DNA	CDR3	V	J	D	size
TGTGCCAGCAGTTTCTCAGGGTTACCTGAAGCTTTCTTT	CASSFSGLPEAFF	TRBV12-3/TRBV12-4	TRBJ1-1	NA	many
TGCGCCAGCAGTACTTGGCGGGCTTACAATGAGCAGTTCTTC	CASSTWRAYNEQFF	TRBV10-2	TRBJ2-1	NA	few
TGTGCCAGCAGCTCGAGAGCAGATACGCAGTATTTT	CASSSRADTQYF	TRBV7-9	TRBJ2-3	NA	NA
TGCGCCAGCAGCCAGTTAGGACTAGCGGGAGTGGGCGGGGAGCTGTTTTTT	CASSQLGLAGVGGELFF	TRBV4-1	TRBJ2-2	TRBD2	NA
TGTGCCAGCAGCTTCCGGGACAGGAGGGTTTACGAGCAGTACTTC	CASSFRDRRVYEQYF	TRBV7-2	TRBJ2-7	TRBD1	NA
TGTGCCAGCAGCTTAGAGCTAGATGATGAGCAGTTCTTC	CASSLELDDEQFF	TRBV7-8	TRBJ2-1	NA	few
TGTGCCAGCATTACCCCAGCGGGACAGGGGTACTATGGCTACACCTTC	CASITPAGQGYYGYTF	TRBV7-9	TRBJ1-2	TRBD1	once
TGTGCCAGCAGCTCGGACGCGGATAATTCGCATGGCTACACCTTC	CASSSDADNSHGYTF	TRBV7-9	TRBJ1-2	NA	NA
TGTACCAGCAGCAGGGTTAGCGGGGCGGACGATACGCAGCATTTT	CTSSRVSGADDTQHF	TRBV14	TRBJ1-5	NA	NA
TGTGCCTGCAATCCGGGACAGGAGCCTAACTATGGCTACACCTTC	CACNPGQEPNYGYTF	TRBV5-5	TRBJ1-2	TRBD1	NA
TGTGCCAGTAGGGCCATTTTAGCGGAGGACACCGGGGAGCTGTTTTTT	CASRAILAEDTGELFF	TRBV19	TRBJ2-2	NA	NA
TGCAGCGTCGCCGGGACACAGGGGGATCAGCCCCAGCATTTT	CSVAGTQGDQPQHF	TRBV29-1	TRBJ1-5	TRBD1	once
TGCAGCGTTGGCTGGCAGGACAGGGGCACCCCGAACACTGAAGCTTTCTTT	CSVGWQDRGTPNTEAFF	TRBV29-1	TRBJ1-1	TRBD1	NA
TGTGCCAGCAGCTTAGGGCGACAGGGCTACACCTTT	CASSLGRQGYTF	TRBV7-8	TRBJ1-2	TRBD1	NA
TGTGCCAGCAGCATACAGGGTAGTCAGCCCCAGTACTTC	CASSIQGSQPQYF	TRBV7-2	TRBJ2-5	NA	NA
TGTGCCAGCAGCCAAGGCTTGAGAGCGGGAACCTACAATGAGCAGTTCTTC	CASSQGLRAGTYNEQFF	TRBV12-3/TRBV12-4	TRBJ2-1	TRBD2	NA
TGTGCCAGCAGCTTGTCCGGGGCTGGGGCCAACGTCCTGACTTTC	CASSLSGAGANVLTF	TRBV5-8	TRBJ2-6	NA	many
TGTGCCAGCGGGGGGAAAAACCTACCTAACTATGGCTACACCTTC	CASGGKNLPNYGYTF	TRBV19	TRBJ1-2	NA	many
TGCGGGGGAGGGGGGAGCTCCTACGAGCAGTACTTC	CGGGGSSYEQYF	TRBV20-1	TRBJ2-7	NA	many
TGTGCCAGCAGCCAAATGGTATCTGGGGCCAACGTCCTGACTTTC	CASSQMVSGANVLTF	TRBV3-1	TRBJ2-6	NA	many
TGTGCCAGCAGTCCATTCGGGTCCTACCAAGAGACCCAGTACTTC	CASSPFGSYQETQYF	TRBV6-5	TRBJ2-5	NA	many
TGCAGTGGCCAGGCGGGGGCTGACACTGAAGCTTTCTTT	CSGQAGADTEAFF	TRBV20-1	TRBJ1-1	NA	once
TGTGCCAGCAGTGAAGACGACGAGGGAGGGCGGGACACTGAAGCTTTCTTT	CASSEDDEGGRDTEAFF	TRBV2	TRBJ1-1	NA	NA
TGTGCCAGTAGTATATCGGGAAACACCGGGGAGCTGTTTTTT	CASSISGNTGELFF	TRBV19	TRBJ2-2	NA	many
TGTGCCAGCAGCATGAGGACAGGGCTCGGGGAGCTGTTTTTT	CASSMRTGLGELFF	TRBV11-2	TRBJ2-2	TRBD1	many
TGTGCCAGCAGCTTTGGATGGGACAGCTCTTTCCAAGAGACCCAGTACTTC	CASSFGWDSSFQETQYF	TRBV11-3	TRBJ2-5	TRBD1	NA
TGCAGCGTTGCGGCGGGGACAGTCTATGGCTACACCTTC	CSVAAGTVYGYTF	TRBV29-1	TRBJ1-2	TRBD1	NA
NA	CASSPGETQYFGPGNQPQHF	TRBV7-6	TRBJ1-5	NA	NA
TGTGCCAGCAGCTTAGCGTCTAAGGGGGAGCAGTTCTTC	CASSLASKGEQFF	TRBV7-2	TRBJ2-1	NA	NA
TGTGCCATCAGTGAGACTGAAGCTTTCTTT	CAISETEAFF	TRBV10-3	TRBJ1-1	NA	NA
TGTGCCAGCAGCCTCACGTTCGGGACTAGCGGGAGCCTAGAGACCCAGTACTTC	CASSLTFGTSGSLETQYF	TRBV7-9	TRBJ2-5	TRBD2	NA
TGTGCCAGCAGCCGGATTCAGGGGGACACTGAAGCTTTCTTT	CASSRIQGDTEAFF	TRBV3-1	TRBJ1-1	TRBD1	NA
TGTGCCAGCCAAACTAGCGCCCGCTACGAGCAGTACTTC	CASQTSARYEQYF	TRBV2	TRBJ2-7	TRBD2	NA
TGCAGCGTTGAAGGGGGGGCTGACATGAACACTGAAGCTTTCTTT	CSVEGGADMNTEAFF	TRBV29-1	TRBJ1-1	NA	NA
TGTGCCTGGGCCCCCAGACAGGAGAACACTGAAGCTTTCTTT	CAWAPRQENTEAFF	TRBV7-9	TRBJ1-1	NA	NA
TGCGCCAGCAGCCAAGTGGGTCCCGACAGACAATTGAACACTGAAGCTTTCTTT	CASSQVGPDRQLNTEAFF	TRBV4-3	TRBJ1-1	NA	NA
TGTGCCATCAGACGAGGGACAGGGGACACCGGGGAGCTGTTTTTT	CAIRRGTGDTGELFF	TRBV10-3	TRBJ2-2	TRBD1	NA
TGCAGTGCTGCGAAGGGGGAGGACAGGGGAACCGGGGAGCTGTTTTTT	CSAAKGEDRGTGELFF	TRBV20-1	TRBJ2-2	TRBD1	many
TGTGCCTGCAGCCGTCCTAATCAGCCCCAGCATTTT	CACSRPNQPQHF	TRBV7-2	TRBJ1-5	NA	NA
TGCAGCGCCACTCCTCGGACAGGCCATGGCTACACCTTC	CSATPRTGHGYTF	TRBV29-1	TRBJ1-2	TRBD1	NA
TGTGCCAGCAGCCTCAGAGGGACTAGCGCCACAGATACGCAGTATTTT	CASSLRGTSATDTQYF	TRBV7-8	TRBJ2-3	TRBD2	NA
TGTGCCAGCAGCTTAGTAACTCGGAACACAGATACGCAGTATTTT	CASSLVTRNTDTQYF	TRBV7-9	TRBJ2-3	NA	NA
TGTGCCAGCAGCACCCACGGGGTGGGGGAGACCCAGTACTTC	CASSTHGVGETQYF	TRBV7-8	TRBJ2-5	NA	NA
TGCGCCAGCAGCAACCGGGACAGGGCTTATAGCAATCAGCCCCAGCATTTT	CASSNRDRAYSNQPQHF	TRBV5-1	TRBJ1-5	TRBD1	many